These 32 T cell receptor beta chains were sequenced from one sample in a study of blood T cell repertoires in COVID-19. Sequenced by immunoSEQ multiplex PCR; TCRdb stores in-frame clones only, minus some. The profile covers 150,000 or so clones, with around nine tenths appearing a single time and approximately 6.6% taken by the ten largest. Sequenced input: PBMCs or T cells enriched from blood (not recorded which). The receptors come from a woman aged 45 to 65 who had recovered from COVID-19.

There are a few counts of this clone. Here the CDR3 reads CAISESGQGGYPNYGYTF. The CDR3, as DNA: TGTGCCATCAGTGAGTCTGGACAGGGGGGTTATCCTAACTATGGCTACACCTTC. This chain links TRBV10-3 with TRBJ1-2; 10 bases are a match to TRBD1. This CDR3 is 18 amino acids long. The junction had 7 bases not matched to a gene; V was cut back by 0 bases and J by 0 bases. In germline, CDR1 is ENHRY, CDR2 SYGVKD.

CDR3 region: CASSPYVTSGGFDEQFF. The CDR3 DNA is TGCGCCAGCAGCCCCTACGTGACTAGCGGGGGGTTCGATGAGCAGTTCTTC. The J gene is TRBJ2-1, the V gene TRBV4-1; 13 bases match TRBD2. The CDR3 has 17 amino acids. Trimming took 4 bases from V and 8 from J; bases not matched to a gene: 11. Germline CDR1 and CDR2: MGHRA and YSYEKL.

The chain uses TRBV29-1 and TRBJ2-7; possible D gene TRBD1, 5 bases. V was trimmed by 0 bases and J by 4 bases, leaving 10 bases between them. Looked up from germline, CDR1 is SQVTM and CDR2 is ANQGSEA. This CDR3 is 13 amino acids long. This CDR3 reads CSVEDRARYEQYF. Written as DNA, the CDR3 is TGCAGCGTTGAAGACAGGGCTCGATACGAGCAGTACTTC.

V is TRBV18 and J is TRBJ1-1; 10 bases agree with TRBD1. CDR3 length: 15 residues. Germline CDR1 is KGHSH and CDR2 is LQKENI. The J segment lost 3 bases and the V segment lost 1 base, leaving 2 bases of the junction unmatched. CDR3 DNA: TGTGCCAGCTCACCACGACAGGGGGCGGACACTGAAGCTTTCTTT. It encodes CASSPRQGADTEAFF.

V usage is TRBV11-3 and J usage is TRBJ2-1; D call uncertain. From germline, CDR1 is SGHNT and CDR2 YENEEA. Trimming removed 5 bases at V and 9 bases at J, with 17 bases between. The CDR3 is 14 residues long. The CDR3 sequence is CASSITALASEQFF. CDR3 DNA sequence: TGTGCCAGCAGCATAACCGCCCTCGCCAGTGAGCAGTTCTTC.

Here the CDR3 DNA reads TGTGCCAGCAGCTCCCAGCGCGAGCAGTACTTC. Its protein is CASSSQREQYF. The chain joins TRBV6-2 or TRBV6-3 to TRBJ2-7; D call uncertain. This CDR3 has 11 residues. Trimming cost V 6 bases and J 6 bases, with 9 bases left between them. Germline V gene lookup returns CDR1 MNHEY and CDR2 SVGEGT.

As concerns this clone: Here the CDR3 omits its conserved ending phenylalanine or tryptophan, so a read error is the likely source. The DNA is left out, because the CDR3 cannot be placed on it with certainty; the CDR3 is given as TCRdb lists it. The chain uses TRBV23-1 and TRBJ1-1. TRBV23-1 is designated an ORF whose function remains uncertain. The CDR3 region is 8 residues in length, termini included. Here the CDR3 reads CASSRPSP.

This rearrangement joins TRBV30 to TRBJ2-5, with D possibly TRBD2 on 6 matching bases. Germline CDR1 and CDR2: GTSNPN and SVGIG (reference sequence). CDR3 length equals 15 residues. Between the trimmed V and J ends, which lost 0 bases and 4 bases, there was a span of 15 bases. CDR3 loop: CAWSVGAGRPETQYF. The CDR3 DNA follows: TGTGCCTGGAGTGTAGGGGCGGGGAGGCCAGAGACCCAGTACTTC. Full variable domain (missing parts from reference TRBV30 and TRBJ2-5): SQTIHQWPATLVQPVGSPLSLECTVEGTSNPNLYWYRQAAGRGLQLLFYSVGIGQISSEVPQNLSASRPQDRQFILSSKKLLLSDSGFYLCAWSVGAGRPETQYFGPGTRLLVL.

The rearrangement links TRBV5-5 to TRBJ1-1; D unclear. Trimming left V 2 bases short and J 0 bases short, with 5 bases between. The CDR3 is made up of 13 amino acids. Germline CDR1 and CDR2: SGHKS and YYEKEE (reference sequence). CDR3: CASSFILNTEAFF. The CDR3 DNA reads as TGTGCCAGCAGCTTTATCTTGAACACTGAAGCTTTCTTT.

This chain connects TRBV5-1 to TRBJ1-2; 7 bases agree with TRBD1. Germline CDR1 reads SGHRS; CDR2 reads YFSETQ. This CDR3 is 16 amino acids long. The junction had 13 bases not matched to a gene; V was cut back by 4 bases and J by 4 bases. CDR3 bases: TGCGCCAGCAGCGACCCGGGACAGAATCTTCCCTATGGCTACACCTTC. It yields the protein CASSDPGQNLPYGYTF.

The chain uses TRBV29-1 and TRBJ1-4, with D possibly being TRBD1 (5 bases). The CDR3 is made up of 13 amino acids. Trimming took 5 bases from V and 4 from J, leaving 11 bases between them. Germline V gene lookup returns CDR1 SQVTM and CDR2 ANQGSEA. CDR3 region: CSVPGGYNEKLFF. CDR3 nucleotide sequence: TGCAGCGTTCCGGGGGGATATAATGAAAAACTGTTTTTT.

The CDR3 region is CASQGGRTGTDEKLFF. The CDR3 nucleotides are TGTGCCAGCCAAGGGGGGCGGACAGGGACTGATGAAAAACTGTTTTTT. V is TRBV2 and J is TRBJ1-4, with 8 bases identical to TRBD1. The J segment lost 6 bases and the V segment lost 8 bases, leaving 14 bases of the junction unmatched. CDR3 size: 16 residues. CDR1 is SNHLY, CDR2 FYNNEI, per germline.

The V gene is TRBV6-5, the J gene TRBJ2-7, with no clear D. V shed 0 bases and J shed 6 bases, with 9 bases lying between them. The CDR3 spans 13 residues. Germline CDR1 MNHEY, CDR2 SVGAGI. CDR3 loop: CASSYSGDVEQYF. The CDR3 DNA sequence: TGTGCCAGCAGTTACTCAGGAGACGTCGAGCAGTACTTC.

The chain uses TRBV18 and TRBJ2-2; tentative D call: TRBD2 (6 bases). The CDR3 is 16 residues long. V lost 4 bases and J 4 bases, leaving 16 bases between the germline ends. Germline V CDR1 and CDR2: KGHSH, LQKENI. CDR3 sequence: CASSRWDGGSTGELFF. As DNA, the CDR3 is TGTGCCAGCTCACGCTGGGACGGGGGATCCACCGGGGAGCTGTTTTTT.

The chain recombines TRBV11-2 with TRBJ1-1; D unclear. Germline CDR1 and CDR2: SGHAT and FQNNGV. The length of the CDR3 is 12 residues. The V gene lost 0 bases and the J gene lost 7 bases, with 6 bases spanning the gap. The CDR3 region is CASSLEVGEAFF. For the CDR3, the DNA is TGTGCCAGCAGCTTAGAGGTCGGTGAAGCTTTCTTT.

The chain uses TRBV19 and TRBJ1-5, with D perhaps TRBD1 (5 bases). The CDR3 runs to 15 residues. Germline CDR1 and CDR2: LNHDA and SQIVND (reference sequence). Trimming took off 4 bases at V and 4 bases at J, with 14 bases between the two ends. The CDR3 DNA reads TGTGCCAGTAGTAGCGGGGCAGACTATAATCAGCCCCAGCATTTT. It specifies CASSSGADYNQPQHF.

This clone was seen just once. The genes are TRBV7-2 and TRBJ2-1; 12 bases line up with TRBD2. CDR1 and CDR2 (germline): SGHTA, FQGNSA. This CDR3 spans 16 amino acids. Losses at the gene ends were 2 bases for V and 7 bases for J; bases not matched to a gene: 6. CDR3 coding DNA: TGTGCCAGCAGCTTATCTAGCGGGGGGGCTTGGAATGAGCAGTTCTTC. It is translated as CASSLSSGGAWNEQFF. The whole variable domain, filled in from reference TRBV7-2 and TRBJ2-1, reads GAGVSQSPSNKVTEKGKDVELRCDPISGHTALYWYRQSLGQGLEFLIYFQGNSAPDKSGLPSDRFSAERTGGSVSTLTIQRTQQEDSAVYLCASSLSSGGAWNEQFFGPGTRLTVL.

The CDR3: CASSVAPGVNTEAFF. The DNA of the CDR3 is TGTGCCAGCAGCGTCGCCCCCGGGGTGAACACTGAAGCTTTCTTT. The V call is TRBV9, the J call TRBJ1-1; no clear D gene. Between the trimmed V and J ends, which lost 2 bases and 0 bases, there was a span of 11 bases. The CDR3 sequence is 15 residues long. The germline V gene encodes CDR1 SGDLS and CDR2 YYNGEE.

V is TRBV5-1 and J is TRBJ2-3; the match to TRBD2 covers 10 bases. J gave up 4 bases and V 1 base, and 6 bases lay outside the gene matches. The CDR3 covers 16 residues. Looked up from germline, CDR1 is SGHRS and CDR2 is YFSETQ. CDR3 loop: CASSLSPSGGPDTQYF. CDR3 DNA: TGCGCCAGCAGCTTGAGCCCTAGCGGGGGTCCAGATACGCAGTATTTT.

The chain has TRBV12-5 and TRBJ2-3; maybe TRBD1 (6 bases). Trimming left V 0 bases short and J 5 bases short, with 12 bases between. CDR1 is LGHNT and CDR2 is FRNRAP in the germline V gene. This CDR3 is built from 15 residues. The CDR3 reads CASGLVVTGLDTQYF. CDR3 nucleotide sequence: TGTGCTAGTGGTTTGGTGGTAACAGGGTTAGATACGCAGTATTTT.

This chain uses TRBV27 with TRBJ2-5; 7 nucleotides agree with TRBD2. CDR1 and CDR2 from the germline V gene are MNHEY and SMNVEV (reference sequence). This CDR3 is 12 amino acids long. The V gene end was trimmed by 8 bases and the J gene end by 4 bases; junction bases not matched to a gene: 4. This CDR3 reads CASRGVGETQYF. The CDR3 coding sequence is TGTGCCAGCCGGGGGGTGGGAGAGACCCAGTACTTC.

The J gene is TRBJ1-5, the V gene TRBV5-6, with 7 bases fitting TRBD1. CDR1 is SGHDT, CDR2 YYEEEE, per germline. V was pared by 2 bases and J by 3 bases, with 2 bases of the junction left unmatched. The length of the CDR3 is 14 residues. CDR3: CASSFTGANQPQHF. CDR3 in DNA: TGTGCCAGCAGCTTCACAGGGGCCAATCAGCCCCAGCATTTT.

This clone was detected only once. The chain uses TRBV13 and TRBJ2-1; 10 nucleotides line up with TRBD2. This CDR3 spans 16 amino acids. V shed 1 base, J shed 4 bases, and the junction held 4 bases outside the gene matches. CDR1 and CDR2 from the germline V gene are PRHDT and FYEKMQ (reference sequence). The CDR3 DNA sequence: TGTGCCAGCAGCTTAGAAACTAGCGGGGAATACAATGAGCAGTTCTTC. Protein sequence: CASSLETSGEYNEQFF.

This clone was picked up one time. This chain links TRBV10-2 with TRBJ2-5; the D gene is possibly TRBD1 (5 bases). The V end lost 5 bases, the J end lost 0 bases, and 10 bases lay between the germline ends. The CDR3 spans 14 residues. Germline CDR1 and CDR2: WSHSY and SAAADI. The CDR3 coding sequence is TGCGCCAGCAGTAAACAGGAGTACCAAGAGACCCAGTACTTC. Its translation: CASSKQEYQETQYF.

The chain uses TRBV5-8 and TRBJ1-3; D is perhaps TRBD1 (6 bases). Germline assignment: CDR1 SGHTS and CDR2 YDEGEE. V lost 2 bases to trimming and J lost 0 bases, with 12 bases between them. CDR3 length: 16 amino acids. The CDR3 sequence: CASSLIGTYSGNTIYF. DNA of the CDR3: TGTGCCAGCAGCTTAATAGGGACATACTCTGGAAACACCATATATTTT.

The V gene is TRBV5-1, the J gene TRBJ2-7; perhaps TRBD2 as D (5 bases). The CDR3 has 14 amino acids. The V and J ends lost 0 bases and 7 bases respectively, with 14 bases between them. CDR1 is SGHRS, CDR2 YFSETQ, per germline. The CDR3 reads CASSLDASPGEQYF. In DNA, the CDR3 is TGCGCCAGCAGCTTGGATGCCAGCCCGGGGGAGCAGTACTTC.

The chain carries TRBV5-1 and TRBJ1-1, with a tentative D call TRBD1 (6 bases). Trimming took 2 bases from V and 4 from J, leaving 9 bases between them. The CDR3 extends over 13 amino acids. Germline V gene lookup returns CDR1 SGHRS and CDR2 YFSETQ. The CDR3 DNA follows: TGCGCCAGCAGCTTCGACAGGCCCACTGAAGCTTTCTTT. It specifies CASSFDRPTEAFF.

This chain links TRBV7-9 with TRBJ2-5, with 7 bases aligning to TRBD1. Germline V gene data show CDR1 as SEHNR and CDR2 as FQNEAQ (reference sequence). The CDR3 has 15 amino acids. The V and J ends lost 1 base and 2 bases, in that order; junction bases with no gene match: 4. The CDR3 is CASSLGRTGQETQYF. CDR3 bases: TGTGCCAGCAGCTTAGGGAGGACAGGTCAAGAGACCCAGTACTTC.

The chain links TRBV6-5 to TRBJ1-5, with D possibly being TRBD1 (6 bases). The ends were cut back, 6 bases at V and 5 bases at J, with 14 bases in the middle. The CDR3 covers 14 residues. Germline V gives CDR1 MNHEY, CDR2 SVGAGI. The CDR3 loop reads CASRDKQGHQPQHF. In DNA form, the CDR3 reads TGTGCCAGCAGGGATAAACAGGGACATCAGCCCCAGCATTTT.

This chain uses TRBV11-3 with TRBJ2-7; TRBD1 is a possible D gene (6 bases). The CDR3 has 15 amino acids. Germline CDR1 reads SGHNT; CDR2 reads YENEEA. Trimming stripped 1 base from V and 4 bases from J, with 14 bases between. This CDR3 is CASSLGFRGRYEQYF. CDR3 coding DNA: TGTGCCAGCAGCTTAGGTTTCAGGGGAAGGTACGAGCAGTACTTC. The variable domain in full, with the rest retrieved from reference TRBV11-3 and TRBJ2-7, is EAGVVQSPRYKIIEKKQPVAFWCNPISGHNTLYWYLQNLGQGPELLIRYENEEAVDDSQLPKDRFSAERLKGVDSTLKIQPAELGDSAVYLCASSLGFRGRYEQYFGPGTRLTVT.

The chain couples TRBV7-9 to TRBJ1-3, with 7 nucleotides matching TRBD1. CDR3 length equals 13 residues. The junction had 3 bases not matched to a gene; V was cut back by 6 bases and J by 4 bases. Germline V gene data show CDR1 as SEHNR and CDR2 as FQNEAQ (reference sequence). The DNA for the CDR3 is TGTGCCAGCAGACAGGGACAGGGAAACACCATATATTTT. This encodes CASRQGQGNTIYF.

In its sample, this clone was seen once. The chain recombines TRBV19 with TRBJ1-6; D is unclear. V was pared by 4 bases and J by 4 bases, with 11 bases between. CDR1 LNHDA and CDR2 SQIVND come from the germline V gene (reference sequence). The CDR3 has 15 amino acids. The CDR3 sequence is CASSTRLSYNSPLHF. The CDR3, as DNA: TGTGCCAGTAGTACCCGACTATCTTATAATTCACCCCTCCACTTT.